This is a list of T cell receptor beta chains from one sample in a study of cytomegalovirus exposure and HLA in healthy donors. Repertoires were generated with immunoSEQ multiplex PCR, while TCRdb's copy carries only in-frame clones and drops some. The table shows some 130,000 clones, with less than 80% occurring only once. Sequenced input: PBMCs. Source of these receptors: a female donor in good health and CMV-seropositive. Both conserved end residues are part of each CDR3. The D gene is left open where the match is weak. Clone size is given for some rows only: seen once, a few or many times, or a class if the clone is expanded.

size | J | D | V | DNA | CDR3
- | TRBJ2-7 | TRBD2 | TRBV7-9 | TGTTCCAGCAGCGTAACTAGCGGGCCTTCCTACGAGCAGTACTTC | CSSSVTSGPSYEQYF
- | TRBJ1-1 | TRBD1 | TRBV5-1 | TGCGCCAGCAGCGGGAGACAGGGGAACACTGAAGCTTTCTTT | CASSGRQGNTEAFF
- | TRBJ2-1 | - | TRBV11-2 | TGTGCCAGCAGCCAGACGGTAGGGGGCAATGAGCAGTTCTTC | CASSQTVGGNEQFF
- | TRBJ1-6 | - | TRBV30 | TGTGCCTCCAGCCAGCGGACCCACAGCTCCTATAATTCACCCCTCCACTTT | CASSQRTHSSYNSPLHF
- | TRBJ1-2 | TRBD1 | TRBV7-9 | TGTGCCAGCAGACTTGACAGGGGTGGGGATGGCTACACCTTC | CASRLDRGGDGYTF
- | TRBJ2-7 | TRBD2 | TRBV10-2 | TGCGCCAGCACCCAATTAGCGGGAGGGTTCGAGCAGTACTTC | CASTQLAGGFEQYF
- | TRBJ2-1 | - | TRBV30 | TGTGCCTGGAGTTCATGGGCAGGGCAGTACAATGAGCAGTTCTTC | CAWSSWAGQYNEQFF
- | TRBJ2-2 | TRBD2 | TRBV27 | TGTGCCAGCTCAGCGGGGAGACACACCGGGGAGCTGTTTTTT | CASSAGRHTGELFF
- | TRBJ1-1 | - | TRBV19 | TGTGCCAGTAGTATTCTCGACAGTTCCATGAACACTGAAGCTTTCTTT | CASSILDSSMNTEAFF
once | TRBJ2-7 | - | TRBV2 | TGTGCCAGCAGAGGCGGGTTTCAATCTCCCAGCTACGAGCAGTACTTC | CASRGGFQSPSYEQYF
- | TRBJ1-4 | - | TRBV6-1 | TGTGCCAGCAGTGAATCACGGACTAAAGAAAAACTGTTTTTT | CASSESRTKEKLFF
- | TRBJ2-3 | TRBD2 | TRBV5-1 | TGCGCCAGCAGCTTGCTAGCGGGAGGGGGCACAGATACGCAGTATTTT | CASSLLAGGGTDTQYF
- | TRBJ1-4 | TRBD1 | TRBV5-6 | TGTGCCAGCAGCTTGGGCGGACAGGGAGGGAAGGAAAAACTGTTTTTT | CASSLGGQGGKEKLFF
- | TRBJ1-1 | - | TRBV6-5 | TGTGCCAGCAGTTACTCGAAAGCGGATGGGACTGAAGCTTTCTTT | CASSYSKADGTEAFF
- | TRBJ1-5 | TRBD1 | TRBV7-9 | TGTGCCAGCAGGCAGACAGGGGCCTGTAGCAATCAGCCCCAGCATTTT | CASRQTGACSNQPQHF
- | TRBJ1-3 | TRBD1 | TRBV4-1 | TGCGCCAGCAGCCAAGTGCCTCCGGACAGGGGGGGTAGGAACACCATATATTTT | CASSQVPPDRGGRNTIYF
- | TRBJ1-2 | TRBD1 | TRBV2 | TGTGCCAGCAGCGGACAGGGGGTGGGGAACTATGGCTACACCTTC | CASSGQGVGNYGYTF
- | TRBJ1-1 | - | TRBV27 | TGTGCCAGCAGGGGGGGGAGGGGGGGGAAGAACACTGAAGCTTTCTTT | CASRGGRGGKNTEAFF
- | TRBJ2-3 | - | TRBV7-9 | TGTGCCGACGATGGGTCGTGGGCGACAGATACGCAGTATTTT | CADDGSWATDTQYF
few | TRBJ2-6 | - | TRBV21-1 | TGTGCCAGCAGCACCCCGAACAAATCTGGGGCCAACGTCCTGACTTTC | CASSTPNKSGANVLTF
- | TRBJ2-6 | TRBD1 | TRBV2 | TGTGCCAGCAGGACAGGACAGGGATTCTCTGGGGCCAACGTCCTGACTTTC | CASRTGQGFSGANVLTF
- | TRBJ2-5 | TRBD1 | TRBV10-3 | TGTGCCATCAGTGAAGGACAGGGGGAGACCCAGTACTTC | CAISEGQGETQYF
few | TRBJ1-5 | - | TRBV4-1 | TGCGCCAGCAGCCATCGAGCCAATCAGCCCCAGCATTTT | CASSHRANQPQHF
- | TRBJ2-6 | - | TRBV5-1 | TGCGCCAGCAGCTTGTCAGGGGATGGGGCCAACGTCCTGACTTTC | CASSLSGDGANVLTF
- | TRBJ1-1 | - | TRBV5-1 | TGCGCCAGCAGGAAATCAGGGGAGAACACTGAAGCTTTCTTT | CASRKSGENTEAFF
- | TRBJ2-7 | TRBD1 | TRBV14 | TGTGCCAGCAGCCAACGGACAGGTAGAAGCTGCGAGCAGTACTTC | CASSQRTGRSCEQYF
once | TRBJ2-5 | - | TRBV14 | TGTGCCAGCAGCTACTCCACAGGGCCAGAGACCCAGTACTTC | CASSYSTGPETQYF
- | TRBJ1-5 | - | TRBV28 | TGTGCCAGCAGCCCGGACAGACTGGGCAATCAGCCCCAGCATTTT | CASSPDRLGNQPQHF
- | TRBJ2-2 | TRBD2 | TRBV9 | TGTGCCAGCGGGGGGGTCTCGAACACCGGGGAGCTGTTTTTT | CASGGVSNTGELFF
- | TRBJ2-1 | - | TRBV6-6 | TGTGCCAGCAAGGGGGCAGGGGGGTATAATGAGCAGTTCTTC | CASKGAGGYNEQFF
- | TRBJ2-1 | TRBD2 | TRBV29-1 | TGCAGCGTTGAGTCGGGGGGGCCTGGCAATGAGCAGTTCTTC | CSVESGGPGNEQFF
- | TRBJ1-1 | - | TRBV5-4 | TGTGCCAGCAGCTTGGAACAGGGCAGGTTCACTGAAGCTTTCTTT | CASSLEQGRFTEAFF
- | TRBJ2-7 | - | TRBV11-2 | TGTGCCAGCAGCTTAGGAGTAATAACTTACGAGCAGTACTTC | CASSLGVITYEQYF
few | TRBJ2-5 | - | TRBV6-5 | TGTGCCAGCAGTTCCGGACAGTACCAAGAGACCCAGTACTTC | CASSSGQYQETQYF
- | TRBJ2-3 | - | TRBV6-4 | TGTGCCAGCAGTGACAATATCAGGGGCAGGGCAAATAGCACAGATACGCAGTATTTT | CASSDNIRGRANSTDTQYF
- | TRBJ1-1 | TRBD1 | TRBV5-1 | TGCGCCAGCAGCCGACAGGGGGCGGGCACTGAAGCTTTCTTT | CASSRQGAGTEAFF
- | TRBJ2-4 | TRBD2 | TRBV30 | TGTGCCTGGAGTGTGGTTAGCGGGGGTTTAGCCAAAAACATTCAGTACTTC | CAWSVVSGGLAKNIQYF
few | TRBJ2-2 | - | TRBV29-1 | TGCAGCGTGGGGGCAGGGGCCGGGGAGCTGTTTTTT | CSVGAGAGELFF
once | TRBJ1-2 | TRBD1 | TRBV5-1 | TGCGCCAGCAGCTCTCTGACAGGGGAAATTGGCTACACCTTC | CASSSLTGEIGYTF
once | TRBJ2-7 | - | TRBV27 | TGTGCCAGCAGCTCCTATCCGGGGATCCACGAGCAGTACTTC | CASSSYPGIHEQYF
- | TRBJ2-7 | - | TRBV6-1 | TGTGCCAGCAGTGAAGTCACGACAGGTTTCTACGAGCAGTACTTC | CASSEVTTGFYEQYF
few | TRBJ2-1 | - | TRBV6-1 | TGTGCCAGCAGTGCCGCTAGTGGGGGGTCCTCCTACAATGAGCAGTTCTTC | CASSAASGGSSYNEQFF
few | TRBJ1-1 | TRBD1 | TRBV2 | TGTGCCAGCAGAGAGGACAGGGGCACTGAAGCTTTCTTT | CASREDRGTEAFF
- | TRBJ1-2 | - | TRBV5-1 | TGCGCCAGCAGCTTGGACAGCCGCGACTATGGCTACACCTTC | CASSLDSRDYGYTF
- | TRBJ1-1 | TRBD1 | TRBV18 | TGTGCCAGCTCACCACGGACAGGGGAGTACACTGAAGCTTTCTTT | CASSPRTGEYTEAFF
- | TRBJ2-3 | TRBD2 | TRBV6-5 | TGTGCCAGCAGTTGGACTAGCGGGGCAGATGCGCAGTATTTT | CASSWTSGADAQYF
few | TRBJ2-3 | TRBD2 | TRBV7-9 | TGTGCCAGCAGCGAAAGACTAGCGGGTATGGGAGATACGCAGTATTTT | CASSERLAGMGDTQYF
- | TRBJ1-2 | TRBD1 | TRBV6-5 | TGTGCCAGCAGGGGACAGGGGGTTGGCGGCTATGGCTACACCTTC | CASRGQGVGGYGYTF
- | TRBJ1-1 | TRBD1 | TRBV6-5 | TGTGCCAGCAGTTTATACAGGGGGCCGATGAACACTGAAGCTTTCTTT | CASSLYRGPMNTEAFF
- | TRBJ2-3 | TRBD2 | TRBV6-1 | TGTGCCAGCAGTGCTACTTGGACTAGCGGGAGCACAGATACGCAGTATTTT | CASSATWTSGSTDTQYF
once | TRBJ2-2 | TRBD2 | TRBV18 | TGTGCCAGCTCACCATCGGCCAGCGGGGCTAACACCGGGGAGCTGTTTTTT | CASSPSASGANTGELFF
few | TRBJ2-5 | - | TRBV2 | TGTGCCAGCCATAAACAGGGGGGGCAAGAGACCCAGTACTTC | CASHKQGGQETQYF
- | TRBJ2-5 | TRBD2 | TRBV30 | TGTGCCTGGAGTTCCCGGGGGGAAGAGACCCAGTACTTC | CAWSSRGEETQYF
- | TRBJ1-3 | - | TRBV5-1 | TGCGCCAGCAGCTTGGGAGACAGGTCTGGAAACACCATATATTTT | CASSLGDRSGNTIYF